This is a list of T cell receptor beta chains from one sample in a study of blood T cell repertoires in COVID-19. Sequencing used immunoSEQ multiplex PCR; TCRdb keeps in-frame clones, though not all of them. The data show about 220,000 clones, 82% seen once. Sequencing input: PBMCs or T cells enriched from blood (not recorded which). These receptors were collected from a woman aged 55 to 70 who had recovered from COVID-19. The CDR3 runs from the conserved cysteine through the conserved F or W. The order of the fields is CDR3 DNA, CDR3 protein, D gene, V gene, clone size, J gene. D genes are given only for firm matches. The size of a clone is reported for some rows only, either as once, few or many, or as a class for expanded clones.

DNA: TGTGCCAGCAGCTTAGCGGGAGCTTCCTACAATGAGCAGTTCTTC
CDR3: CASSLAGASYNEQFF
D: .
V: TRBV7-8
size: .
J: TRBJ2-1

DNA: TGTGCCAGCAGCGTATCCGGGACACCGAACACTGAAGCTTTCTTT
CDR3: CASSVSGTPNTEAFF
D: .
V: TRBV9
size: .
J: TRBJ1-1

DNA: TGCGCCAGCAGCTTGGTAGCAGGGGCGGGAGCAGATACGCAGTATTTT
CDR3: CASSLVAGAGADTQYF
D: .
V: TRBV5-1
size: many
J: TRBJ2-3

DNA: TGTGCCAGCTGGACTTATAGCACAGATACGCAGTATTTT
CDR3: CASWTYSTDTQYF
D: .
V: TRBV2
size: .
J: TRBJ2-3

DNA: TGTGCCAGCAGTGAAGGAGGGACAGGAGTAATTGCAGATACGCAGTATTTT
CDR3: CASSEGGTGVIADTQYF
D: TRBD1
V: TRBV2
size: .
J: TRBJ2-3

DNA: TGCGCCAGCAGTGAGTTGGGACTAGCGGGAGGGCCCAATGAGCAGTTCTTC
CDR3: CASSELGLAGGPNEQFF
D: TRBD2
V: TRBV10-1
size: .
J: TRBJ2-1

DNA: TGTGCCAGCAGCTTAGCCGGTCCGAACAGGCTAGCTTTCTTT
CDR3: CASSLAGPNRLAFF
D: .
V: TRBV7-2
size: .
J: TRBJ1-1

DNA: TGTGCCAGCAGCCCCCAGGAGCGGGGGCAACAGGGTGAGCAGTTCTTC
CDR3: CASSPQERGQQGEQFF
D: TRBD2
V: TRBV7-3
size: .
J: TRBJ2-1

DNA: TGTGCCAGCAGCTTAGGGGACAGCAAATATGGCTACACCTTC
CDR3: CASSLGDSKYGYTF
D: TRBD1
V: TRBV7-8
size: .
J: TRBJ1-2

DNA: TGCGCCAGCAGACCCTCGCCAGACAGCTTCCAAGAGACCCAGTACTTC
CDR3: CASRPSPDSFQETQYF
D: .
V: TRBV5-1
size: .
J: TRBJ2-5

DNA: TGTGCCAGCAGCTCCAGGGTTGAGGAGACCCAGTACTTC
CDR3: CASSSRVEETQYF
D: .
V: TRBV5-5
size: .
J: TRBJ2-5

DNA: TGTGCCAGCAGCCAAGAGATTGTTGTGGGCGGGGGGGCTTTCAATGAGCAGTTCTTC
CDR3: CASSQEIVVGGGAFNEQFF
D: TRBD2
V: TRBV4-2
size: many
J: TRBJ2-1

DNA: TGCGCCAGCAGCCAAGCCGACAGGAGCAATCAGCCCCAGCATTTT
CDR3: CASSQADRSNQPQHF
D: .
V: TRBV4-1
size: .
J: TRBJ1-5

DNA: TGCGCCAGCAGCTCCGATCGCTCATGGGGCGGCAAAATGAACACTGAAGCTTTCTTT
CDR3: CASSSDRSWGGKMNTEAFF
D: .
V: TRBV4-1
size: .
J: TRBJ1-1

DNA: TGTGCCAGTTTGACAGGGTATGGTAACTATGGCTACACCTTC
CDR3: CASLTGYGNYGYTF
D: TRBD1
V: TRBV28
size: .
J: TRBJ1-2

DNA: TGTGCCAGCAGCCGAAACCCGGACAGCCGAGAAGCTTTCTTT
CDR3: CASSRNPDSREAFF
D: .
V: TRBV11-2
size: .
J: TRBJ1-1

DNA: TGTGCCCCCGAGTTCGAACAGGGAGGGTATCAGAACACCGGGGAGCTGTTTTTT
CDR3: CAPEFEQGGYQNTGELFF
D: .
V: TRBV7-7
size: .
J: TRBJ2-2

DNA: TGTGCCAGCAGCTTAGGGACAGGGGGCTCTGGCTACACCTTC
CDR3: CASSLGTGGSGYTF
D: TRBD1
V: TRBV7-9
size: .
J: TRBJ1-2

DNA: TGTGCCAGCAGCCAAGAAACTAGCGGGGGTCTCGGGGAGACCCAGTACTTC
CDR3: CASSQETSGGLGETQYF
D: TRBD2
V: TRBV3-1/TRBV3-2
size: few
J: TRBJ2-5

DNA: TGTGCCACCAGCAGAGATCTTACAGAGCATCAGCCCCAGCATTTT
CDR3: CATSRDLTEHQPQHF
D: .
V: TRBV15
size: .
J: TRBJ1-5

DNA: TGCGCCAGCAGCCAAGATTCAAATTCACCCCTCCACTTT
CDR3: CASSQDSNSPLHF
D: .
V: TRBV4-3
size: once
J: TRBJ1-6

DNA: TGTGCCAGCAGTTTAGGGGAGCGGGAGGCCGTCACCTTCCAGGAGACCCAGTACTTC
CDR3: CASSLGEREAVTFQETQYF
D: TRBD2
V: TRBV28
size: .
J: TRBJ2-5

DNA: TGTGCCAGCAGCGTGACTAGCGGGGGCTACGAGCAGTACTTC
CDR3: CASSVTSGGYEQYF
D: TRBD2
V: TRBV7-2
size: .
J: TRBJ2-7

DNA: TGCGCCAGCAGCTTACTAGCGGGGGAAACCTACGAGCAGTACTTC
CDR3: CASSLLAGETYEQYF
D: TRBD2
V: TRBV5-1
size: .
J: TRBJ2-7

DNA: TGCGCCAGCAGCGTAGCGGGGATCCAAGAGACCCAGTACTTC
CDR3: CASSVAGIQETQYF
D: TRBD2
V: TRBV5-1
size: .
J: TRBJ2-5

DNA: TGTGCCAGCTCACCAACAGTGAACACTGAAGCTTTCTTT
CDR3: CASSPTVNTEAFF
D: .
V: TRBV18
size: .
J: TRBJ1-1

DNA: TGTGCCAGTAGTATTCTTCTGACAGGGTACAGGGAGACCCAGTACTTC
CDR3: CASSILLTGYRETQYF
D: TRBD1
V: TRBV19
size: once
J: TRBJ2-5

DNA: TGTGCCAGTAGTAACCCTAGCGGGAGAAACACCGAGCAGTACTTC
CDR3: CASSNPSGRNTEQYF
D: TRBD2
V: TRBV19
size: once
J: TRBJ2-7

DNA: TGTGCCAGCAGACGGGGACAGGGGTACGAGCAGTACTTC
CDR3: CASRRGQGYEQYF
D: TRBD1
V: TRBV12-3/TRBV12-4
size: .
J: TRBJ2-7

DNA: TGTGCCAGCACCACGAGGGGGTATGGAAACACCATATATTTT
CDR3: CASTTRGYGNTIYF
D: .
V: TRBV6-5
size: .
J: TRBJ1-3

DNA: TGTGCCAGCAGCCCCAGCGTTAGCTCCTATAATTCACCCCTCCACTTT
CDR3: CASSPSVSSYNSPLHF
D: .
V: TRBV9
size: few
J: TRBJ1-6

DNA: TGTGCCAGCAGCTCCGGACAGGGTTGGGAGACCCAGTACTTC
CDR3: CASSSGQGWETQYF
D: TRBD1
V: TRBV7-3
size: once
J: TRBJ2-5

DNA: TGCAGCGTTCGGGAGCAGAGGTTATCTGGAGCTTTCTTT
CDR3: CSVREQRLSGAFF
D: .
V: TRBV29-1
size: .
J: TRBJ1-1

DNA: TGTGCCAGCAGCAACAGGGGGCAGAGTTCACCCCTCCACTTT
CDR3: CASSNRGQSSPLHF
D: TRBD1
V: TRBV6-5
size: .
J: TRBJ1-6

DNA: TGTGCCAGCAGGAGAGGCTTGTCCGCGGGAAGGAGCACCGGGGAGCTGTTTTTT
CDR3: CASRRGLSAGRSTGELFF
D: .
V: TRBV27
size: .
J: TRBJ2-2

DNA: TGTGCCAGCAGCATATCCGGGACAGGGGGCGATGGCTACACCTTC
CDR3: CASSISGTGGDGYTF
D: TRBD1
V: TRBV11-2
size: .
J: TRBJ1-2

DNA: TGTGCCAGCAGTGAAAGGGACAGGGGGCGTACTGAAGCTTTCTTT
CDR3: CASSERDRGRTEAFF
D: TRBD1
V: TRBV25-1
size: .
J: TRBJ1-1

DNA: TGTGCCAGCAGCTTAGAGGACAGTAGCTATGGCTACACCTTC
CDR3: CASSLEDSSYGYTF
D: .
V: TRBV7-9
size: .
J: TRBJ1-2

DNA: TGCAGCGTTGCCCCCCCCACGAACACCGGGGAGCTGTTTTTT
CDR3: CSVAPPTNTGELFF
D: .
V: TRBV29-1
size: .
J: TRBJ2-2

DNA: TGTGCCAGCAGCCCGGGGACTGATCTATCCACAGATACGCAGTATTTT
CDR3: CASSPGTDLSTDTQYF
D: .
V: TRBV11-3
size: .
J: TRBJ2-3

DNA: TGTGCCAGCAGTTCTCCGTTCTTAGCCAAAAACATTCAGTACTTC
CDR3: CASSSPFLAKNIQYF
D: .
V: TRBV6-2/TRBV6-3
size: .
J: TRBJ2-4

DNA: TGTGCCAGCAGCCAAGCAACGGCGGGCGCAGCTTTCTTT
CDR3: CASSQATAGAAFF
D: .
V: TRBV3-1/TRBV3-2
size: .
J: TRBJ1-1

DNA: TGCGCCAGCAGCCTAATACGGACAGGGCAATACAATGAGCAGTTCTTC
CDR3: CASSLIRTGQYNEQFF
D: TRBD1
V: TRBV5-1
size: .
J: TRBJ2-1

DNA: TGTGCCAGCAGCTTAGATGGGGTAGCGGGGGGGTACGAGCAGTACTTC
CDR3: CASSLDGVAGGYEQYF
D: TRBD2
V: TRBV11-2
size: .
J: TRBJ2-7

DNA: TGTGCCAGCAGTTTTGGGAGGTTTAATGAAAAACTGTTTTTT
CDR3: CASSFGRFNEKLFF
D: .
V: TRBV13
size: .
J: TRBJ1-4

DNA: TGTGCCAGCAGTTATGGAGCGGGGGGGCGGTACGAGCAGTACTTC
CDR3: CASSYGAGGRYEQYF
D: TRBD2
V: TRBV6-5
size: .
J: TRBJ2-7